Shown below are 25 T cell receptor beta chains from a single sample sequenced in a study of human T cells and chemical hapten exposure. MiXCR, run by TCRdb on the RACE reads, gives a single entry per CDR3 protein. Here the sample spans more than 250,000 distinct CDR3 sequences, approximately 7.5% being singletons. As for time point: pre-sensitization, week 0. Treatment of the sample: therapeutic diphenylcyclopropenone sensitization with weekly scalp DPC. The specimen was whole blood, collected in connection with sensitization to the hapten diphenylcyclopropenone (DPC). Receptors were obtained from a young man with alopecia areata. Some clones in this sample may be carry-over from other donors' samples.

This chain links TRBV20-1 with TRBJ1-6; TRBD1 agrees at 9 bases. This CDR3 region has 16 residues. The germline CDR1 and CDR2 sequences are DFQATT and SNEGSKA (reference sequence). The trim removed 6 bases at V and 3 bases at J, leaving 9 bases unmatched. CDR3 DNA: TGCAGTGCGCCCGCACAGGGGGCCGTCTATAATTCACCCCTCCACTTT. Translated, it gives CSAPAQGAVYNSPLHF.

This clonotype has only a few counts. The chain joins TRBV10-1 to TRBJ2-3; D could derive from TRBD1 or TRBD2 (6 bases each). Trimming took 0 bases from V and 1 from J, leaving 14 bases between them. Germline values: CDR1 WNHNN, CDR2 SYGVQD (reference sequence). The CDR3 has 17 amino acids. CDR3: CASSESFGGKGTDTQYF. The CDR3 DNA follows: TGCGCCAGCAGTGAGTCTTTCGGGGGCAAGGGCACAGATACGCAGTATTTT.

V usage is TRBV5-1 and J usage is TRBJ2-6; D is ambiguous. Deletions cut 4 bases from V and 0 bases from J, with 17 bases between. The CDR3 spans 18 residues. The germline V gene has CDR1 SGHRS and CDR2 YFSETQ. CDR3 coding DNA: TGCGCCAGCAGCCCACTCTTGGTCATGGGCTCTGGGGCCAACGTCCTGACTTTC. It is translated as CASSPLLVMGSGANVLTF. Based on the CDR3 plus reference TRBV5-1 and TRBJ2-6, the full variable domain is KAGVTQTPRYLIKTRGQQVTLSCSPISGHRSVSWYQQTPGQGLQFLFEYFSETQRNKGNFPGRFSGRQFSNSRSEMNVSTLELGDSALYLCASSPLLVMGSGANVLTFGAGSRLTVL.

This clonotype was counted only a few times. This chain links TRBV11-2 with TRBJ2-5; 10 bases line up with TRBD1. V was pared by 0 bases and J by 8 bases, with 6 bases of the junction left unmatched. Germline V gene sequence: CDR1 SGHAT, CDR2 FQNNGV. CDR3 length: 15 residues. CDR3 coding DNA: TGTGCCAGCAGCTTAGAAAAGACAGGGGGCATAACCCAGTACTTC. Its translation: CASSLEKTGGITQYF.

There are many counts of this clonotype. This chain links TRBV11-2 with TRBJ1-2, with D perhaps matching TRBD1 (5 bases). Trimming took 0 bases from V and 6 from J, leaving 5 bases between them. From germline, CDR1 is SGHAT and CDR2 FQNNGV. This CDR3 contains 12 residues. This CDR3 reads CASSLEGDGYTF. The CDR3 DNA is TGTGCCAGCAGCTTAGAGGGGGATGGCTACACCTTC.

The V gene is TRBV20-1, the J gene TRBJ1-4, with 7 bases lining up with TRBD1. V dropped 6 bases and J dropped 8; count of bases not matched to a gene: 12. Germline loops: CDR1 DFQATT, CDR2 SNEGSKA (reference sequence). This CDR3 region has 14 residues. The CDR3 region is CSAFPTGLGEKLFF. The CDR3 DNA sequence: TGCAGTGCCTTTCCGACAGGGTTGGGGGAAAAACTGTTTTTT.

The rearrangement joins TRBV11-2 to TRBJ2-1; TRBD1 or TRBD2 may be the D gene (5 bases each). With 6 bases removed from V and 7 bases from J, the gap between germline ends came to 19 bases. CDR1 and CDR2 from the germline V gene are SGHAT and FQNNGV. This CDR3 is built from 15 residues. DNA of the CDR3: TGTGCCAGCAGGAAACCGGGACCGCTACTAAATGAGCAGTTCTTC. Its protein product is CASRKPGPLLNEQFF.

There are a few counts of this clonotype. The chain links TRBV18 to TRBJ1-1; no firm D call. V was cut by 3 bases and J by 0 bases, with 8 bases left in between. Germline V CDR1 and CDR2: KGHSH, LQKENI. The CDR3 spans 14 residues. Here the CDR3 reads CASSPRAVNTEAFF. The CDR3 nucleotides read TGTGCCAGCTCACCTCGTGCAGTGAACACTGAAGCTTTCTTT.

Only a few counts were recorded for this clonotype. V usage is TRBV7-9 and J usage is TRBJ1-2; D gene ambiguous. The CDR3 extends over 13 amino acids. CDR1 and CDR2 (germline): SEHNR, FQNEAQ (reference sequence). V lost 8 bases, J lost 6 bases, and 16 bases lay in between. CDR3 nucleotides: TGTGCCAGCGACGCCGTAACCGTCCATGGCTACACCTTC. Residues: CASDAVTVHGYTF.

This clonotype turned up a few times. This sequence joins TRBV6-5 and TRBJ2-4, with 8 bases lining up with TRBD2. The junction had 7 bases not matched to a gene; V was cut back by 6 bases and J by 6 bases. This CDR3 is built from 14 residues. Germline CDR1 is MNHEY and CDR2 is SVGAGI. The CDR3 sequence is CASSSTAGGNIQYF. The CDR3 DNA sequence: TGTGCCAGCAGCTCGACTGCGGGAGGAAACATTCAGTACTTC.

In this sample, this clonotype turned up a few times. The V and J genes are TRBV20-1 and TRBJ1-2; 7 bases match TRBD1. Germline CDR1 and CDR2: DFQATT and SNEGSKA (reference sequence). J gave up 4 bases and V 3 bases, and 8 bases lay outside the gene matches. The CDR3 is made up of 14 amino acids. The CDR3 loop reads CSASGDSFFYGYTF. Written as DNA, the CDR3 is TGCAGTGCTAGTGGGGACAGCTTCTTCTATGGCTACACCTTC.

This clonotype came up many times. CDR3 region: CASSQVAGGRDEQFF. As DNA, the CDR3 is TGTGCCAGCAGTCAAGTAGCGGGGGGGAGGGATGAGCAGTTCTTC. The chain has TRBV12-3 or TRBV12-4 and TRBJ2-1, with 11 bases identical to TRBD2. The CDR3 length is 15 residues. V shed 5 bases, J shed 8 bases, and the junction held 8 bases outside the gene matches.

This clonotype was seen only a few times. The chain recombines TRBV5-5 with TRBJ2-5, with 7 bases aligning to TRBD1. Trimming cost V 2 bases and J 5 bases; bases outside gene matches: 15. This CDR3 region has 17 residues. The germline V gene has CDR1 SGHKS and CDR2 YYEKEE (reference sequence). CDR3 sequence: CASSFPFDRVTVETQYF. CDR3 in DNA: TGTGCCAGCAGCTTCCCATTCGACAGGGTTACGGTCGAGACCCAGTACTTC.

The chain recombines TRBV5-1 with TRBJ2-3; D remains ambiguous. The CDR3 contains 13 residues. The germline V and J ends were trimmed by 4 bases and 4 bases, with 10 bases remaining between them. Germline CDR1 and CDR2: SGHRS and YFSETQ. The chain's CDR3 is CASSTTIPDTQYF. CDR3 DNA sequence: TGCGCCAGCAGCACCACAATTCCAGATACGCAGTATTTT.

This chain joins TRBV29-1 and TRBJ2-5; D unclear. CDR3 length: 10 residues. The ends were cut back, 8 bases at V and 4 bases at J, with 8 bases in the middle. The germline V gene encodes CDR1 SQVTM and CDR2 ANQGSEA. The CDR3 region has the DNA TGCAGCACCCGATCAGAGACCCAGTACTTC. Translating gives CSTRSETQYF.

The rearrangement links TRBV11-2 to TRBJ2-2, with unresolved D. The germline V and J ends were trimmed by 5 bases and 5 bases, with 6 bases remaining between them. This CDR3 contains 12 residues. Per germline, CDR1 SGHAT and CDR2 FQNNGV. The CDR3 coding sequence is TGTGCCAGCAGCCACCAAACCGGGGAGCTGTTTTTT. Amino acids: CASSHQTGELFF.

The V call is TRBV12-3 or TRBV12-4, the J call TRBJ1-3; D is unresolved. The CDR3 is made up of 17 amino acids. V was cut by 1 base and J by 0 bases, with 13 bases left in between. Written as DNA, the CDR3 is TGTGCCAGCAGTTTAGAACCGACGAGACCCTCTGGAAACACCATATATTTT. It codes for CASSLEPTRPSGNTIYF.

The CDR3 sequence: CASSPGGGYGNTIYF. DNA for the CDR3: TGTGCCAGCAGCCCCGGGGGAGGCTATGGAAACACCATATATTTT. The rearrangement links TRBV7-2 to TRBJ1-3; a weak D match, TRBD1 (5 bases). This CDR3 contains 15 residues. The V end was cut by 5 bases, the J end by 3 bases, with 14 bases between. Germline assignment: CDR1 SGHTA and CDR2 FQGNSA. Full variable domain (remainder filled in from reference TRBV7-2 and TRBJ1-3): GAGVSQSPSNKVTEKGKDVELRCDPISGHTALYWYRQSLGQGLEFLIYFQGNSAPDKSGLPSDRFSAERTGGSVSTLTIQRTQQEDSAVYLCASSPGGGYGNTIYFGEGSWLTVV.

This clonotype was counted at least ten times. The chain employs TRBV20-1 and TRBJ2-7; 10 nucleotides match TRBD2. The CDR3 spans 14 residues. V lost 1 base, J lost 2 bases, and 2 bases stayed unmatched. The germline CDR1 and CDR2 sequences are DFQATT and SNEGSKA (reference sequence). CDR3 nucleotides: TGCAGTGCTAGAGGCCTAGCGGGGGCCTACGAGCAGTACTTC. Protein sequence: CSARGLAGAYEQYF.

This clonotype was seen more than once but under ten times. The gene calls are TRBV20-1 and TRBJ2-7, with D uncertain. V was pared by 1 base and J by 0 bases, with 19 bases between. CDR1 and CDR2 from the germline V gene are DFQATT and SNEGSKA (reference sequence). The CDR3 has 17 residues. This CDR3 is CSARGAIVRWGSYEQYF. In DNA, the CDR3 is TGCAGTGCTAGAGGAGCCATAGTACGGTGGGGCTCCTACGAGCAGTACTTC.

The chain carries TRBV6-2 or TRBV6-3 and TRBJ2-1; D uncertain. V was clipped by 5 bases and J by 7 bases, with 9 bases between them. The CDR3 extends over 12 amino acids. Germline V gene data show CDR1 as MNHEY and CDR2 as SVGEGT. For the CDR3, the DNA is TGTGCCAGCAGTCCCTTCGGGAATGAGCAGTTCTTC. Encoded protein: CASSPFGNEQFF.

At least ten counts were recorded for this clonotype. The V call is TRBV29-1, the J call TRBJ2-1; maybe TRBD2 (5 bases). Deletions cut 7 bases from V and 5 bases from J, with 6 bases between. This CDR3 contains 10 residues. CDR1 is SQVTM and CDR2 is ANQGSEA in the germline V gene. Written as DNA, the CDR3 is TGCAGCGCCGGGGACAATGAGCAGTTCTTC. Its protein is CSAGDNEQFF.

The genes are TRBV7-9 and TRBJ2-7; maybe TRBD1 (5 bases). The CDR3 is 13 amino acids. The V and J ends lost 1 base and 7 bases respectively, with 11 bases between them. The germline V gene encodes CDR1 SEHNR and CDR2 FQNEAQ (reference sequence). The CDR3 DNA follows: TGTGCCAGCAGCTTAGACGCTAGGACAGAGCAGTACGTC. Translation gives CASSLDARTEQYV.

This clonotype was detected a few times. The V call is TRBV5-1, the J call TRBJ1-6, with 10 bases identical to TRBD1. CDR1 and CDR2 (germline): SGHRS, YFSETQ. The CDR3 length is 16 residues. The junction had 9 bases not matched to a gene; V was cut back by 2 bases and J by 10 bases. CDR3 sequence: CASSLTGTGVGSPLHF. As DNA, the CDR3 is TGCGCCAGCAGCTTAACCGGGACAGGGGTCGGCTCACCCCTCCACTTT.

This clonotype appeared a few times. The chain carries TRBV11-2 and TRBJ1-2, with D maybe TRBD1 (5 bases). There are 14 residues in the CDR3. Germline V gene sequence: CDR1 SGHAT, CDR2 FQNNGV. V lost 4 bases, J lost 0 bases, and 9 bases lay in between. The CDR3 here is CASSSGRTNYGYTF. CDR3 nucleotides: TGTGCCAGCAGCTCGGGACGGACTAACTATGGCTACACCTTC.